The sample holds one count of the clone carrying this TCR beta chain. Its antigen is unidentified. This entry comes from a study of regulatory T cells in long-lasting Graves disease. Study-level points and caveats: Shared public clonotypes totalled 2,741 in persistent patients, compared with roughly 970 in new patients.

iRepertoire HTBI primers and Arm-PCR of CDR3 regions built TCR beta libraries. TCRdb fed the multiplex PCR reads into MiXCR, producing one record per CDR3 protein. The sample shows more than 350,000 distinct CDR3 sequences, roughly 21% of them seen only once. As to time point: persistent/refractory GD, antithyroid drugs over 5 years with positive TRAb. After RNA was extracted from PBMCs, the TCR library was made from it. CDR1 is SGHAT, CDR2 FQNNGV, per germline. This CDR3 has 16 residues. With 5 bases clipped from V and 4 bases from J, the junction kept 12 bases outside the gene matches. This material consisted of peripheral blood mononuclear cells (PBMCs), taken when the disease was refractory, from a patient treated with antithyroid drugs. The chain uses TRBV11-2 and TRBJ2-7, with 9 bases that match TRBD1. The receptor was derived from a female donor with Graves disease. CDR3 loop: CASSQAPGQGFYEQYF. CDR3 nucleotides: TGTGCCAGCAGCCAAGCACCGGGACAGGGTTTTTACGAGCAGTACTTC.